The clone carrying this TCR beta chain was detected a few times. Antigen: not known. These patients, aged 18 to 65, had recently diagnosed hyperthyroidism lasting under 2 months. This sample was taken from a study of T cells in Graves' hyperthyroidism and ophthalmopathy. Background on the study: Peripheral blood sampling occurred at initial diagnosis, before any treatment.

The TCR beta CDR3 regions underwent amplification using RNA transcripts as the source. RT-PCR in the first round (using the HTBI primer set) targeted the TCR CDR3. TCRdb passed the multiplex PCR reads through MiXCR, listing each CDR3 protein once. Counted here are some 720,000 distinct CDR3 sequences, 15% to 20% occurring once; the ten biggest clones make up around 8.1%. Study findings and constraints: Most thyroid clonotypes expanded above 0.001 were also detected in blood. Ophthalmopathy cases were set apart from stable hyperthyroidism by a 13 V-J model.

The CDR3 runs 13 residues. V dropped 5 bases and J dropped 1 base, with 10 bases sitting between them. Germline V gene data show CDR1 as SGHDT and CDR2 as YYEEEE. Sequencing was carried out using blood. The source of this sequence is a man younger than 35 with Graves' hyperthyroidism. The V gene is TRBV5-6, the J gene TRBJ2-7; the D is unclear. The CDR3 bases are TGTGCCAGCAGTTCTTTCGGGTCCTACGAGCAGTACTTC. It is translated as CASSSFGSYEQYF.